These 17 T cell receptor beta chains share one sample of origin, sequenced in a study of T cell responses to AZD1222 COVID-19 vaccine. Profiling relied on immunoSEQ multiplex PCR, and the TCRdb table lists in-frame clones only, not all of them. The repertoire holds some 130,000 clones, with 92% as singletons. This sample comprised peripheral blood, obtained 28 days after the second AZD1222 dose. The receptor set was obtained from an adult who received the AZD1222 COVID-19 vaccine.

The chain combines TRBV24-1 with TRBJ1-2, with D possibly matching TRBD1 (5 bases). Deletions cut 4 bases from V and 5 bases from J, with 10 bases between. Germline V lookup: CDR1 KGHDR, CDR2 SFDVKD. The CDR3 length is 13 residues. This chain's CDR3 is CATSEGEEYGYTF. Written as DNA, the CDR3 is TGTGCCACCAGTGAAGGGGAGGAATATGGCTACACCTTC.

The chain combines TRBV5-5 with TRBJ2-7; D remains unclear. CDR1 SGHKS and CDR2 YYEKEE come from the germline V gene (reference sequence). The length of the CDR3 is 14 residues. With 6 bases removed from V and 4 bases from J, the gap between germline ends came to 17 bases. The CDR3 reads CASTLLRDQYEQYF. The CDR3 nucleotides are TGTGCCAGCACCCTCTTGAGAGATCAGTACGAGCAGTACTTC.

The V and J genes are TRBV30 and TRBJ1-5; 8 bases line up with TRBD1. There are 13 residues in the CDR3. The junction had 2 bases not matched to a gene; V was cut back by 2 bases and J by 5 bases. CDR1 and CDR2 from the germline V gene are GTSNPN and SVGIG (reference sequence). The CDR3 sequence: CAWSPTGDQPQHF. Written as DNA, the CDR3 is TGTGCCTGGAGTCCGACAGGGGATCAGCCCCAGCATTTT.

This sequence joins TRBV18 and TRBJ2-7; D might be TRBD2 (6 bases). Germline lookup yields CDR1 KGHSH and CDR2 LQKENI. V lost 0 bases and J lost 0, with 12 bases in between. This CDR3 has 16 residues. Written as DNA, the CDR3 is TGTGCCAGCTCACCACCCTTAGCGGCTAGCTCCTACGAGCAGTACTTC. It is translated as CASSPPLAASSYEQYF.

This chain connects TRBV6-2 or TRBV6-3 to TRBJ2-7; 12 bases agree with TRBD2. The V gene end was trimmed by 6 bases and the J gene end by 7 bases; junction bases not matched to a gene: 7. CDR1 and CDR2 from the germline V gene are MNHEY and SVGEGT. The CDR3 is 14 amino acids. Here the CDR3 reads CASSPPGLAGEQYF. In DNA form, the CDR3 reads TGTGCCAGCAGCCCCCCGGGACTAGCGGGTGAGCAGTACTTC.

This clone appeared a few times. V is TRBV20-1 and J is TRBJ1-3; no definite D call. The germline V and J ends were trimmed by 0 bases and 8 bases, with 5 bases remaining between them. Germline V gene data show CDR1 as DFQATT and CDR2 as SNEGSKA (reference sequence). The CDR3 extends over 11 amino acids. The CDR3 here is CSAREGYTIYF. The CDR3 DNA reads TGCAGTGCTAGAGAAGGTTACACCATATATTTT.

This chain joins TRBV2 and TRBJ1-1, with 7 bases aligning to TRBD1. Per germline, CDR1 SNHLY and CDR2 FYNNEI. CDR3 length: 13 residues. V lost 11 bases, J lost 1 base, and 7 bases stayed unmatched. The CDR3 here is CAETGDGNTEAFF. DNA for the CDR3: TGTGCCGAAACAGGGGACGGGAACACTGAAGCTTTCTTT.

This chain connects TRBV19 to TRBJ1-3; D gene ambiguous. Trimming cost V 1 base and J 1 base, with 5 bases left between them. Germline V gene lookup returns CDR1 LNHDA and CDR2 SQIVND (reference sequence). This CDR3 has 14 amino acids. CDR3 sequence: CASSIGASGNTIYF. The DNA of the CDR3 is TGTGCCAGTAGTATAGGAGCTTCTGGAAACACCATATATTTT.

This sequence joins TRBV28 and TRBJ2-7, with D possibly being TRBD1 or TRBD2 (5 bases each). Looked up from germline, CDR1 is MDHEN and CDR2 is SYDVKM. This CDR3 has 13 residues. Trimming cost V 6 bases and J 6 bases, with 15 bases left between them. The CDR3 coding sequence is TGTGCCAGCAGCTCCGGGACCTTCCTCGAGCAGTACTTC. Translation gives CASSSGTFLEQYF.

This clone was observed many times. The chain has TRBV19 and TRBJ2-7, with D maybe TRBD1 (7 bases). V lost 5 bases to trimming and J lost 5 bases, with 13 bases between them. Germline CDR1 LNHDA, CDR2 SQIVND (reference sequence). This CDR3 is 13 amino acids long. CDR3 sequence reads: CASSHRGGNEQYF. The DNA of the CDR3 is TGTGCCAGTAGTCACAGGGGAGGCAACGAGCAGTACTTC.

The gene calls are TRBV7-2 and TRBJ2-1; D is ambiguous. V was shortened by 5 bases and J by 0 bases, with 8 bases between the two germline ends. The CDR3 is 14 residues long. Germline-derived CDR1 and CDR2 are SGHTA and FQGNSA. The CDR3 DNA follows: TGTGCCAGCAGCAGAATTGTCTCCTACAATGAGCAGTTCTTC. It translates to CASSRIVSYNEQFF.

This chain joins TRBV6-2 or TRBV6-3 and TRBJ2-2; 7 bases are a match to TRBD2. The CDR3 is made up of 16 amino acids. The germline V gene encodes CDR1 MNHEY and CDR2 SVGEGT. J was trimmed by 4 bases and V by 6 bases; bases with no gene match: 11. In DNA form, the CDR3 reads TGTGCCAGCAGCGTATCTAGCGGATGGGGCACCGGGGAGCTGTTTTTT. This translates into CASSVSSGWGTGELFF.

The gene calls are TRBV5-1 and TRBJ2-1; 10 bases are a match to TRBD1. The CDR3 sequence is 17 residues long. Trimming took 0 bases from V and 5 from J; bases not matched to a gene: 8. The germline gives CDR1 SGHRS, CDR2 YFSETQ. The CDR3 region is CASSLGTGTGVNNEQFF. For the CDR3, the DNA is TGCGCCAGCAGCTTGGGGACCGGGACAGGGGTGAACAATGAGCAGTTCTTC.

The genes are TRBV9 and TRBJ1-2, with 9 bases identical to TRBD1. CDR1 SGDLS and CDR2 YYNGEE come from the germline V gene. Trimming took 0 bases from V and 8 from J; bases not matched to a gene: 11. CDR3 length: 16 amino acids. The DNA for the CDR3 is TGTGCCAGCAGCGTAGTGGGACAGGGCTTCCCTAAGGGCTACACCTTC. Translation: CASSVVGQGFPKGYTF.

About this clone itself: Mismatch with germline at one junction end may stem from a read error. V gene TRBV27 combines with J gene TRBJ2-7; possible D gene TRBD1, 6 bases. The germline CDR1 and CDR2 sequences are MNHEY and SMNVEV (reference sequence). CDR3 size: 13 residues. The CDR3 here is CASSGVHRERGDF. The CDR3 DNA reads TGTGCCAGCAGTGGGGTCCACAGGGAACGAGGGGACTTC.

The CDR3 region has the DNA TGTGCCAGCAGTTGGGAAGAGGATGGCTACACCTTC. Translation: CASSWEEDGYTF. The chain recombines TRBV6-5 with TRBJ1-2; D unclear. V lost 4 bases, J lost 6 bases, and 9 bases lay in between. The CDR3 length is 12 residues. Per the germline V gene, CDR1 is MNHEY and CDR2 is SVGAGI.

The chain has TRBV5-1 and TRBJ1-3; weak D call: TRBD1 (5 bases). Germline values: CDR1 SGHRS, CDR2 YFSETQ. V was cut by 0 bases and J by 0 bases, with 10 bases left in between. This CDR3 has 16 amino acids. The CDR3 nucleotides are TGCGCCAGCAGCTTGGACAGGCCCGACTCTGGAAACACCATATATTTT. Its translation is CASSLDRPDSGNTIYF.